This T cell receptor (beta chain) was profiled in a study of beta chain features in type 1 diabetes (dated by TCRdb to between 2017 and 2018). Study-wide context: Mean age, gender distribution, total cell number and subset yield were not different between patients and healthy donors. A total of roughly 100 million sorted cells were examined across all samples, and a strong correlation was observed between cell number per subset and RNA yield. In the study, recently diagnosed type 1 diabetes patients and matched healthy donors were compared on the TCRB repertoires of their sorted circulating CD4+ T cell subsets. Regulatory and stem cell-like memory subsets were isolated from only 8 patients and roughly eight healthy donors, whereas naive and central memory subsets came from all 30 or so donors. General study outcomes and caveats: Only small numbers of individuals were included in the HLA sub-analyses, which left unresolved whether HLA type had any influence on TCRB rearrangement. PCR might favor shorter templates, but patient and control samples were amplified and corrected together, so any skew would affect both groups equally. Sequencing cDNA rather than genomic DNA could over-represent highly expressing activated cells, although activation and CD3 levels did not differ between groups. At VDJ recombination sites, patients with type 1 diabetes made fewer insertions and deleted more nucleotides, a pattern implying thymic rearrangement abnormalities. Naive, central memory and regulatory TCRB repertoires appeared more similar among patients than among healthy donors. A moderate but significant shortening of TCRB CDR3 length was observed in type 1 diabetes patients in all four CD4+ subsets.

A single peripheral blood draw of about 116 mL on average was collected from each donor into heparinised tubes. A BD FACSAria II and a panel including CD45RO, CCR7, CD25, CD127, CD95 and CD27 were used to sort naive, central memory, regulatory and stem cell-like memory CD4+ T cells. Purity was above 98% for every sorted population. PBMCs were separated immediately by Lymphoprep density gradient centrifugation and were stained directly, without being cultured. So that batch effects would be minimized, each experiment stained and sorted samples in pairs, pairing one healthy donor with one patient. The entire amount of isolated RNA was reverse transcribed using the High Capacity cDNA Reverse Transcription Kit, so the sequenced TCRB transcripts were expressed ones. Deep immunoSEQ sequencing was applied to naive, central memory and regulatory T cell samples, giving an average of roughly 3.5 million total reads per sample. Sorted cells were lysed in RLT buffer, and RNA was extracted using DNase-treated RNeasy Micro or Mini kits according to cell number. Each cell subset was processed on its own to prevent cross-contamination, while patient and healthy donor samples were processed together. Using the immunoSEQ multiplex PCR, TCRB sequences were amplified from cDNA into 87-bp fragments spanning the CDR3 region. Sequencing of the amplicons was performed on the Illumina HiSeq platform. The authors' analysis ran thus. Synthetic template baselines were used to correct PCR bias computationally, reads within Hamming distance 2 were collapsed together, and singletons that could not be merged were discarded. Reads were aligned to IMGT to assign V, D and J genes, CDR3 length, and insertions or deletions at six rearrangement sites. Within each subset, clonotype counts were normalized to the number of sorted cells before true diversity and Gini coefficients were calculated with the tcR R package. The overlap coefficient, calculated on TCRB nucleotide sequences, was used to measure repertoire sharing. Out-of-frame TCRB sequences from naive cells were analyzed as a proxy for the pre-selection repertoire. Drawn from immuneACCESS, this table holds only the in-frame rearrangements with V and J called that TCRdb kept. Clones are partly lost; checked studies trace under half to an unresolved V gene and leave the rest unexplained. That table gives V, J and clone size, and the DNA gave D and trimming. Counted in this sample were under 400,000 clones; around 13% of them appeared once. The ten most abundant clones make up about 0.01% of the sample.

This clone was seen once. There is no known antigen for this receptor. No much larger clone is present one base from it, and per-base qualities are unavailable. The sequence was obtained from a young woman with type 1 diabetes. Sequenced material: naive CD4+ T cells from blood. The intended sense of this specimen's cell subset or site label: true naive CD4+ T cells.

The CDR3 reads CASRSGDTAYEQYF. The bases read TGTGCCAGCAGAAGTGGGGACACTGCCTACGAGCAGTACTTC. This chain is built from TRBV27 and TRBJ2-7; the D region possibly corresponds to TRBD1 (6 bases align). The trim is 6 bases for V and 2 bases for J, with a gap of 14 bases between the germline ends. The germline V gene (reference sequence) sets CDR1 to MNHEY and CDR2 to SMNVEV. Spanning cysteine to phenylalanine, the CDR3 consists of 14 amino acids. The DNA shown is the 42-base CDR3, in frame from base 1.